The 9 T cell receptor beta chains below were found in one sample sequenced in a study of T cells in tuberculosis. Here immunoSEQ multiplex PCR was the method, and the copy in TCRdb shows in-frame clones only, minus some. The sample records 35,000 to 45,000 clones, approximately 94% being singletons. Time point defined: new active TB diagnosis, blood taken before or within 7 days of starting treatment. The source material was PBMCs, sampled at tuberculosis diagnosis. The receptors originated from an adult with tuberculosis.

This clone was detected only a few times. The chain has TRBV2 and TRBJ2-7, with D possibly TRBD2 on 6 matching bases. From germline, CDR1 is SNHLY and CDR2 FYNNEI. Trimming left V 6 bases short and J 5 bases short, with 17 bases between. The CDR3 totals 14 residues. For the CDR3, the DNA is TGTGCCAGCAGAGGGATAGCGGCGAAAGACGAGCAGTACTTC. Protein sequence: CASRGIAAKDEQYF.

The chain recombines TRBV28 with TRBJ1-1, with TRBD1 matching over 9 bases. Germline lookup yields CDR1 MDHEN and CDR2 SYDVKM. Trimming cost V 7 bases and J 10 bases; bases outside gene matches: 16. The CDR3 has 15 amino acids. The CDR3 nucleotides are TGTGCCAGCATTTCCCCGATAACAGGGGGCTTTGGAGCTTTCTTT. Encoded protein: CASISPITGGFGAFF.

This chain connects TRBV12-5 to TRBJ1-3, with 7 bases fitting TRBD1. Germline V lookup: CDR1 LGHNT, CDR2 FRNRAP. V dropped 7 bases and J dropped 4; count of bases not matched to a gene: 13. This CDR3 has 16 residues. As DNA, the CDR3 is TGTGCTAGTGATCCATCGGACAGGCCTAGCGGAAACACCATATATTTT. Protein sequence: CASDPSDRPSGNTIYF.

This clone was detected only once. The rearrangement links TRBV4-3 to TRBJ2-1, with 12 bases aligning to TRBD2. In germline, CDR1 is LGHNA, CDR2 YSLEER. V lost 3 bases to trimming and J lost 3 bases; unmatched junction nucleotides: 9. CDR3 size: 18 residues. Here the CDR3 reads CASSQKPLAGGLYNEQFF. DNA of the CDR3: TGCGCCAGCAGCCAGAAGCCCCTAGCGGGGGGGCTCTACAATGAGCAGTTCTTC.

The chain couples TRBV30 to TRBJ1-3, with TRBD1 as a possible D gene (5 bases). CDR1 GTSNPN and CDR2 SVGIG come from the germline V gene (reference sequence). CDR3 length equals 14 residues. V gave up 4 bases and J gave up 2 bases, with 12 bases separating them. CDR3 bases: TGTGCCTGGACCCCAGGGTCGGCTGGAAACACCATATATTTT. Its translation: CAWTPGSAGNTIYF.

The CDR3 reads CASSIRDRDIPNTGELFF. The CDR3 DNA sequence: TGTGCCAGTAGTATTAGGGACAGGGATATCCCGAACACCGGGGAGCTGTTTTTT. This sequence joins TRBV19 and TRBJ2-2; 9 bases agree with TRBD1. Germline V CDR1 and CDR2: LNHDA, SQIVND (reference sequence). The CDR3 covers 18 residues. Trimming at V came to 3 bases and at J to 0 bases, leaving 8 bases not matched to a gene.

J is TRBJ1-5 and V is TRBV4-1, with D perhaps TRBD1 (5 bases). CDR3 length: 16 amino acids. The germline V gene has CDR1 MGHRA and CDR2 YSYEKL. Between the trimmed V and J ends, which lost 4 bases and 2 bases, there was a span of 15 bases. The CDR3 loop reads CASSPVFGRGNQPQHF. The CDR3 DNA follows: TGCGCCAGCAGCCCAGTATTCGGCAGGGGCAATCAGCCCCAGCATTTT.

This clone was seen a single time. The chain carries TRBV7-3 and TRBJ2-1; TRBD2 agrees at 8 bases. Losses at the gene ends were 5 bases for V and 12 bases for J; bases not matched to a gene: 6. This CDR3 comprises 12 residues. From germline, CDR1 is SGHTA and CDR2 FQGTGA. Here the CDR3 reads CASSPSGGGQFF. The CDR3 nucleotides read TGTGCCAGCAGCCCAAGCGGGGGTGGGCAGTTCTTC.

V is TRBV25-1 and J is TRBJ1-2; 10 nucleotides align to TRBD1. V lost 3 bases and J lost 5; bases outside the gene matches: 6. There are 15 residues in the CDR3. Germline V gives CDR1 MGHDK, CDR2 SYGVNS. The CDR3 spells CASSDRDRGRYGYTF. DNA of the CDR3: TGTGCCAGCAGTGACCGGGACAGGGGCAGGTATGGCTACACCTTC.